These T cell receptor beta chains were read from a single sample in a study of tumor-infiltrating lymphocytes in primary liver carcinoma. One entry per CDR3 protein results from TCRdb running MiXCR on the multiplex PCR reads. Here the sample spans about 190,000 distinct CDR3 sequences, 70% to 90% being singletons. The sequenced material came from tumor tissue from primary liver carcinoma. The receptors originated from a man aged 35 to 55 with primary liver carcinoma and hepatitis B virus infection. CDR3s include the opening cysteine and the closing phenylalanine or tryptophan. Each record gives: D gene, V gene, clone size, J gene, CDR3 protein, CDR3 DNA. A D gene is named only where the DNA matches it firmly. The size of a clone is reported for some rows only, either as once, few or many, or as a class for expanded clones.

D: NA; V: TRBV12-3/TRBV12-4; size: NA; J: TRBJ2-5; CDR3: CASYLSGVETQYF; DNA: TGTGCCAGCTATTTATCCGGGGTGGAGACCCAGTACTTC
D: NA; V: TRBV5-1; size: NA; J: TRBJ2-3; CDR3: CSSSLNSRASTDTQYF; DNA: TGCTCCAGCAGCTTGAACAGCCGTGCTAGCACAGATACGCAGTATTTT
D: NA; V: TRBV29-1; size: NA; J: TRBJ2-3; CDR3: CGFGVTHTQYF; DNA: TGCGGCTTTGGGGTCACACATACGCAGTACTTT
D: TRBD1; V: TRBV6-2/TRBV6-3; size: NA; J: TRBJ2-1; CDR3: CTSGGQVLSSYNEQLF; DNA: TGTACCAGCGGCGGACAGGTCCTTAGCTCCTACAATGAGCAGCTCTTC
D: NA; V: TRBV7-9; size: NA; J: TRBJ2-5; CDR3: CAISLKKTQYF; DNA: TGTGCCATCAGCCTGAAAAAGACCCAGTACTTT
D: TRBD1; V: TRBV28; size: NA; J: TRBJ2-7; CDR3: CASSLGQDYEQYF; DNA: TGTGCCAGCAGTCTCGGACAGGATTACGAGCAGTACTTC
D: NA; V: TRBV29-1; size: NA; J: TRBJ2-2; CDR3: CSVDLGWGMTGELVF; DNA: TGCAGCGTTGATTTAGGGTGGGGGATGACCGGGGAGCTGGTTTTT
D: NA; V: TRBV4-2; size: once; J: TRBJ1-2; CDR3: CASSRGPEGLGGMNYGYTF; DNA: TGTGCCAGCAGCCGAGGGCCTGAGGGATTAGGGGGGATGAACTATGGCTACACCTTC
D: TRBD2; V: TRBV11-2; size: once; J: TRBJ2-2; CDR3: CASSSSSGAITVEPFF; DNA: TGTGCCAGCAGCTCTTCTAGCGGCGCGATCACCGTGGAGCCGTTTTTT
D: TRBD2; V: TRBV6-2/TRBV6-3; size: NA; J: TRBJ2-1; CDR3: CASRPRTSRRTNEHFF; DNA: TGTGCTAGCAGACCCAGGACTAGCCGGAGGACCAATGAGCACTTCTTC
D: TRBD2; V: TRBV29-1; size: NA; J: TRBJ2-1; CDR3: CNVNSRREGYNEQFF; DNA: TGCAACGTTAATTCTCGGCGGGAGGGCTACAATGAGCAATTCTTC
D: NA; V: TRBV11-1; size: once; J: TRBJ2-7; CDR3: CASSLGPATESSYEQYF; DNA: TGTGCCAGCAGTTTAGGGCCGGCGACTGAAAGCTCCTACGAGCAGTACTTC
D: NA; V: TRBV29-1; size: NA; J: TRBJ2-5; CDR3: CSVGLPGKDQGTQYF; DNA: TGCAGCGTTGGCCTCCCGGGTAAGGATCAAGGGACCCAGTACTTC
D: NA; V: TRBV6-1; size: NA; J: TRBJ1-1; CDR3: CDIQIRSMNTEAFF; DNA: TGTGACATCCAAATACGTAGCATGAACACTGAAGCTTTCTTT
D: NA; V: TRBV7-9; size: NA; J: TRBJ1-1; CDR3: CASSIAMGGGQTGAFF; DNA: TGTGCCAGCAGCATAGCGATGGGCGGGGGGCAAACTGGAGCTTTCTTT
D: NA; V: TRBV14; size: NA; J: TRBJ2-1; CDR3: CASSEVGGSYNEQFF; DNA: TGTGCCAGCAGCGAGGTAGGGGGAAGCTACAATGAGCAGTTCTTC
D: NA; V: TRBV29-1; size: NA; J: TRBJ1-1; CDR3: CSVDWTNTEAFF; DNA: TGCAGCGTTGACTGGACGAACACTGAAGCTTTCTTT
D: NA; V: TRBV5-1; size: NA; J: TRBJ2-7; CDR3: CASILDTSPLEQYF; DNA: TGCGCCAGCATACTAGACACCTCCCCTCTCGAGCAGTACTTC
D: TRBD1; V: TRBV4-1; size: NA; J: TRBJ2-2; CDR3: CSSSPQTGVLNTGELFF; DNA: TGCTCCAGCAGCCCCCAAACAGGGGTCCTAAACACCGGGGAGCTCTTTTTT
D: TRBD2; V: TRBV29-1; size: NA; J: TRBJ2-1; CDR3: CSVEPSGIYNEHFF; DNA: TGTAGCGTTGAACCTAGCGGCATTTACAATGAGCACTTCTTC
D: TRBD1; V: TRBV6-5; size: NA; J: TRBJ2-7; CDR3: CARNRQGDYEQYF; DNA: TGTGCCAGGAACCGACAGGGAGACTACGAGCAGTACTTC
D: NA; V: TRBV29-1; size: NA; J: TRBJ1-1; CDR3: CSVLRTHSNSEDFF; DNA: TGCAGCGTTCTTCGGACACACAGCAACAGTGAAGATTTCTTT
D: NA; V: TRBV5-4; size: NA; J: TRBJ2-7; CDR3: CANSLDLSSSEQYF; DNA: TGTGCCAATAGCCTCGACCTCTCATCCAGCGAGCAGTACTTC
D: NA; V: TRBV29-1; size: once; J: TRBJ1-1; CDR3: CSVQRRGWNTGAFF; DNA: TGCAGCGTCCAGCGCCGTGGATGGAACACTGGAGCTTTCTTT
D: NA; V: TRBV5-5; size: many; J: TRBJ2-7; CDR3: CASSFGLSYEQYF; DNA: TGTGCCAGCAGCTTCGGACTCTCCTACGAGCAGTACTTC
D: NA; V: TRBV29-1; size: NA; J: TRBJ2-2; CDR3: CSVGTNAANTGELLF; DNA: TGCAGCGTTGGGACTAACGCGGCGAACACCGGGGAGCTATTATTT
D: TRBD2; V: TRBV29-1; size: NA; J: TRBJ2-5; CDR3: CSVGGTSGSRETQFF; DNA: TGCAGCGTTGGTGGGACTAGCGGGAGTAGGGAGACCCAGTTTTTC
D: NA; V: TRBV12-3/TRBV12-4; size: NA; J: TRBJ1-5; CDR3: CASSLNRGSKQPHHF; DNA: TGTGCCAGCAGTTTAAATCGGGGTAGCAAACAGCCCCACCATTTT
D: TRBD2; V: TRBV5-6; size: NA; J: TRBJ2-7; CDR3: CASSRPGTRDYEQYF; DNA: TGTGCCAGCAGCCGGCCCGGGACTAGGGACTATGAGCAGTACTTC
D: NA; V: TRBV5-4; size: NA; J: TRBJ2-7; CDR3: CASSMGTNTYEQYF; DNA: TGTGCCAGCAGCATGGGGACAAACACCTACGAACAGTACTTC
D: NA; V: TRBV11-2; size: NA; J: TRBJ2-7; CDR3: CASRSNRISYEHYF; DNA: TGTGCCAGCAGATCTAACAGGATCTCCTACGAGCACTACTTC
D: TRBD1; V: TRBV5-1; size: many; J: TRBJ2-5; CDR3: CASRAQGGSEETQYF; DNA: TGCGCCAGCCGCGCACAGGGGGGCTCGGAGGAGACCCAGTACTTC
D: TRBD1; V: TRBV6-1; size: once; J: TRBJ2-6; CDR3: CANSGYRGPTSGTNVPTF; DNA: TGTGCAAACAGTGGATACAGGGGTCCTACCTCTGGGACCAACGTCCCGACTTTC